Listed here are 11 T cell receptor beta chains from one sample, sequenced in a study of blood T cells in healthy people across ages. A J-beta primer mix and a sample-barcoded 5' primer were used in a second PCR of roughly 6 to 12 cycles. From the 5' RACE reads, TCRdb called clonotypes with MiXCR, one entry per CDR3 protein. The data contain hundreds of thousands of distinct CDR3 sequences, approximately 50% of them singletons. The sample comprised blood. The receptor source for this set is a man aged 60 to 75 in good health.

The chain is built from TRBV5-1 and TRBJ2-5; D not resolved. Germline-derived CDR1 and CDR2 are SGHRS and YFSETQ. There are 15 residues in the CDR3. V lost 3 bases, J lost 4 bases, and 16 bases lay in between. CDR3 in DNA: TGCGCCAGCAGCTCCCGAACAACTTTGGGAGAGACCCAGTACTTC. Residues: CASSSRTTLGETQYF.

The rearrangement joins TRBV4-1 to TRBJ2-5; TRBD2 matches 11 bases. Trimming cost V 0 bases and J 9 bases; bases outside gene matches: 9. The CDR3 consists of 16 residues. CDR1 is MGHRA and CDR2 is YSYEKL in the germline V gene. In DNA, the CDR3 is TGCGCCAGCAGCCAAGATGGGACTAGCGGCGGTGGGGCCCAGTACTTC. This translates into CASSQDGTSGGGAQYF.

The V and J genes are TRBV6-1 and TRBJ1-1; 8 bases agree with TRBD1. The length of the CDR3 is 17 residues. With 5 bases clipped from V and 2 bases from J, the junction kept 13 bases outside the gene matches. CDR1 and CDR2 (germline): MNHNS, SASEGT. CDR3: CASSPKGGGQGNTEAFF. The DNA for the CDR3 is TGTGCCAGCAGTCCGAAGGGGGGAGGACAGGGCAACACTGAAGCTTTCTTT.

The CDR3 protein is CASSRGLAGVEQFF. CDR3 in DNA: TGCGCCAGCAGCAGGGGACTAGCGGGGGTAGAGCAGTTCTTC. The V gene is TRBV5-1, the J gene TRBJ2-1, with 14 bases aligning to TRBD2. Per the germline V gene, CDR1 is SGHRS and CDR2 is YFSETQ. This CDR3 is 14 amino acids long. The V segment lost 4 bases and the J segment 10 bases; nucleotides outside the gene matches: 4.

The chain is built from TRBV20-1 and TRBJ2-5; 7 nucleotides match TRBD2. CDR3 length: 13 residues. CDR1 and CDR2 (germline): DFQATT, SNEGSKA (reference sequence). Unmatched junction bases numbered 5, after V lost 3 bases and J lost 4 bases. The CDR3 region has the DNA TGCAGTGCTAGGGGGGGGAAGGGAGAGACCCAGTACTTC. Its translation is CSARGGKGETQYF.

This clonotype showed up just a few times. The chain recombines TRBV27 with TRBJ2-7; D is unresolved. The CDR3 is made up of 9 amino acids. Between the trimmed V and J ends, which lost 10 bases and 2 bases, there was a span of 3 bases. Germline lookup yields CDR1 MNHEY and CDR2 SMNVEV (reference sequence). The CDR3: CANTYEQYF. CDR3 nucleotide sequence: TGTGCCAATACCTACGAGCAGTACTTC.

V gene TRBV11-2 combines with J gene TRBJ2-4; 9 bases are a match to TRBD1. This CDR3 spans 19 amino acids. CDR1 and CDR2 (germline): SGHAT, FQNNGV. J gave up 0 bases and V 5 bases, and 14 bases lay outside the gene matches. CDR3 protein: CASSRSRTGVALAKNIQYF. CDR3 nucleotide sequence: TGTGCCAGCAGCCGCAGTCGGACAGGGGTCGCCCTAGCCAAAAACATTCAGTACTTC.

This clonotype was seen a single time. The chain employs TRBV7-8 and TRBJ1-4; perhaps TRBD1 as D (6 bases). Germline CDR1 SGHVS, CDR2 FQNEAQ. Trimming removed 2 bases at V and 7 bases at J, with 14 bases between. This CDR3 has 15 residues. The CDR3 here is CASSLSGGQGEKLFF. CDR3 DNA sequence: TGTGCCAGCAGCTTATCGGGGGGGCAGGGTGAAAAACTGTTTTTT. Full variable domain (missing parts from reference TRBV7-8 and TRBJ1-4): GAGVSQSPRYKVAKRGQDVALRCDPISGHVSLFWYQQALGQGPEFLTYFQNEAQLDKSGLPSDRFFAERPEGSVSTLKIQRTQQEDSAVYLCASSLSGGQGEKLFFGSGTQLSVL.

CDR3 nucleotides: TGTGCCAGCAGCTTAGGGTGGCAGGGGGCTGGGTACGAGCAGTACTTC. Translation: CASSLGWQGAGYEQYF. The rearrangement uses TRBV7-9 and TRBJ2-7; TRBD1 agrees at 8 bases. With V trimmed by 1 base and J by 4 bases, 9 bases remained unmatched. Germline loops: CDR1 SEHNR, CDR2 FQNEAQ (reference sequence). The length of the CDR3 is 16 residues.

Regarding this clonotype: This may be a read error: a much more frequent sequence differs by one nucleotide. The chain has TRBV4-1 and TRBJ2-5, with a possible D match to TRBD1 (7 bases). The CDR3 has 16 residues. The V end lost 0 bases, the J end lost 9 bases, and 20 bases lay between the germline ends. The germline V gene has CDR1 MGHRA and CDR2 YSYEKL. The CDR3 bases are TGCGCCAGCAGCCAAGATACCCAGGGGGGATGGGAGGCCCAGTACTTC. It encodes CASSQDTQGGWEAQYF.

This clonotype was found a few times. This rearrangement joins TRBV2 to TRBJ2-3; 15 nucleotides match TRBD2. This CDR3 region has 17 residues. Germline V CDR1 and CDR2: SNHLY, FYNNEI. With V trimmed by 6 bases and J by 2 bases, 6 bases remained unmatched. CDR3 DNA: TGTGCCAGCAGGCCCGGACTAGCGGGGGGGTTCACAGATACGCAGTATTTT. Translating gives CASRPGLAGGFTDTQYF.